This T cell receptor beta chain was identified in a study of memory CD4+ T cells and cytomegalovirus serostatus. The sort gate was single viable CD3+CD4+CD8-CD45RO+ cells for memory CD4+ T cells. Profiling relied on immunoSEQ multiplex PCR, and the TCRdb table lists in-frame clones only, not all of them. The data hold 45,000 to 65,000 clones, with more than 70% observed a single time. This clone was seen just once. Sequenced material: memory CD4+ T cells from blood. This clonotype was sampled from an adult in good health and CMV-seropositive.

CDR3 amino acids: CASGGGAYSEQYF. The CDR3 DNA reads TGTGCCAGCGGGGGGGGCGCTTATTCCGAGCAGTACTTC. V gene TRBV2 combines with J gene TRBJ2-7, with D maybe TRBD2 (7 bases). The germline V gene encodes CDR1 SNHLY and CDR2 FYNNEI. V gave up 8 bases and J gave up 6 bases, with 17 bases separating them. CDR3 length equals 13 residues.